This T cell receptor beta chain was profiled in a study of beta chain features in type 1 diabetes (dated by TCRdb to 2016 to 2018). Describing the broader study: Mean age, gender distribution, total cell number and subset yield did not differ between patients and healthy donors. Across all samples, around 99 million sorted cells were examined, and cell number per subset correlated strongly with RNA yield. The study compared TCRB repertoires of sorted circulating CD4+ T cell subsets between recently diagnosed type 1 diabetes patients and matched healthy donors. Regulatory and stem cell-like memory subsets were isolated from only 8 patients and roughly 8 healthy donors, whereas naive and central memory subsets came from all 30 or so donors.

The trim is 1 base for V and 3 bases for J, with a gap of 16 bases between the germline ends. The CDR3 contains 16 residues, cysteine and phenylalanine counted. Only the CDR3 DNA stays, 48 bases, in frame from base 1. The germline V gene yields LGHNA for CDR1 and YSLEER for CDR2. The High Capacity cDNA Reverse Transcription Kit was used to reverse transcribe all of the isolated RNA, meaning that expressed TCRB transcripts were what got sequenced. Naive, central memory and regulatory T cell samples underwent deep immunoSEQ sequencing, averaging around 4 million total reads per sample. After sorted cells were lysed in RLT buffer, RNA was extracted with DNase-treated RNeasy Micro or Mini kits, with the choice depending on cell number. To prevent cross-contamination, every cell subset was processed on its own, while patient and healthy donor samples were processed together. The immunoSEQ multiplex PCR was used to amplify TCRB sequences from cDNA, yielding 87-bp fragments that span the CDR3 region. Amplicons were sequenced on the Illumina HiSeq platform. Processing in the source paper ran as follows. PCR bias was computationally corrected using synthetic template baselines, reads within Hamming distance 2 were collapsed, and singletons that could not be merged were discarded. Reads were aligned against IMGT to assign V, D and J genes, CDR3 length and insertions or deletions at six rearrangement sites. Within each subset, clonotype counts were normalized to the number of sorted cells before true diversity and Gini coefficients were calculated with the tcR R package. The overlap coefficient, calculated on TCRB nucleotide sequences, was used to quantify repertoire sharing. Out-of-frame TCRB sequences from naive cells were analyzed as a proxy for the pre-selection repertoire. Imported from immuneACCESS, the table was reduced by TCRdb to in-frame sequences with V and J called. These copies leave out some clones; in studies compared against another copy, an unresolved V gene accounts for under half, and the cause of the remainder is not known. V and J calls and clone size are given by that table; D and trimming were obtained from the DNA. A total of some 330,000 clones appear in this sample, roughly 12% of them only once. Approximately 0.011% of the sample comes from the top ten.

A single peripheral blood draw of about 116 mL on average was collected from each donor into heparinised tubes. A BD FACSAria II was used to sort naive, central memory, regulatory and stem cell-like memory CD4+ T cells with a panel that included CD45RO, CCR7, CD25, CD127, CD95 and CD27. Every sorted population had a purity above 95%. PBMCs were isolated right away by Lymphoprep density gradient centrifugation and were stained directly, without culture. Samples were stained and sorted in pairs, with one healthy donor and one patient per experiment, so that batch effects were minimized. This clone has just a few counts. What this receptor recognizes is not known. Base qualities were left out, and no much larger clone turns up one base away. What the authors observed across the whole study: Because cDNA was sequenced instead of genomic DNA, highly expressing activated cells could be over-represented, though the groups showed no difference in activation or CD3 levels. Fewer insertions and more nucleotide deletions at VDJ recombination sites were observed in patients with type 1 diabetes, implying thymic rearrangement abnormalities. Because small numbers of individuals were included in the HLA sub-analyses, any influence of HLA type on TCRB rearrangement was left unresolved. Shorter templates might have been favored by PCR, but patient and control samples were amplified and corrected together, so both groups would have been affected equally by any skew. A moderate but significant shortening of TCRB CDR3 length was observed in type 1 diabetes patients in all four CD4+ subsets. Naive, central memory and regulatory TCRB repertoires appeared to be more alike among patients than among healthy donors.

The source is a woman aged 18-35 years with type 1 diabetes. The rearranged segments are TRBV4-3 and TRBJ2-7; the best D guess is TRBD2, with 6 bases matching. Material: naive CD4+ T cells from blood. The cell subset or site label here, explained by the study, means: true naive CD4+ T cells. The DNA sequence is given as TGCGCCAGCAGCCAAGGGGTGCTCCCGGGGGTCTACGAGCAGTACTTC. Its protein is CASSQGVLPGVYEQYF.